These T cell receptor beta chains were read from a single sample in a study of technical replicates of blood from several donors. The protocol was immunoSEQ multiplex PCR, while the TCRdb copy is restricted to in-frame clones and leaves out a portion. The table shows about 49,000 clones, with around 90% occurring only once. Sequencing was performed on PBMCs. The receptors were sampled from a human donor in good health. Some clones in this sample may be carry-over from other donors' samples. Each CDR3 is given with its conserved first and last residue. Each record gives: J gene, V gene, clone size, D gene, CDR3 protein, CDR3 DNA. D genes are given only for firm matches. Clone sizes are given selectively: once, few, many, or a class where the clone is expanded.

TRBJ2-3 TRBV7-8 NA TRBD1 CASSLFRGRTDTQYF TGTGCCAGCAGCTTATTCAGGGGGCGCACAGATACGCAGTATTTT
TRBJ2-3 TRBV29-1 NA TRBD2 CSVEVLAGWVDTQYF TGCAGCGTTGAAGTACTAGCGGGATGGGTAGATACGCAGTATTTT
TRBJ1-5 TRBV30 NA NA CAWELAGSNQPQHF TGTGCCTGGGAATTGGCTGGTAGCAATCAGCCCCAGCATTTT
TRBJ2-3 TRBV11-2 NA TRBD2 CASSLDGERGFTDTQYF TGTGCCAGCAGCTTAGATGGCGAGCGGGGATTCACAGATACGCAGTATTTT
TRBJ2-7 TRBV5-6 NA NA CASSLEQDYEQYF TGTGCCAGCAGCTTGGAACAAGATTACGAGCAGTACTTC
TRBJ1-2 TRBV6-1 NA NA CASSEGSLPGGYTF TGTGCCAGCAGTGAAGGTAGCCTGCCCGGTGGCTACACCTTC
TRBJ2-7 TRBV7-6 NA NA CASSPGLSYEQYF TGTGCCAGCAGCCCGGGACTTTCATACGAGCAGTACTTC
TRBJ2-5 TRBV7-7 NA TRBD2 CASSLRAGGQETQYF TGTGCCAGCAGCTTAAGAGCGGGGGGACAAGAGACCCAGTACTTC
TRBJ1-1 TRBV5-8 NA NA CASSWGGVNTEAFF TGTGCCAGCAGCTGGGGGGGGGTGAACACTGAAGCTTTCTTT
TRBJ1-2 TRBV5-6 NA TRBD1 CASSWGDSTLYGYTF TGTGCCAGCAGCTGGGGGGACAGTACCCTCTATGGCTACACCTTC
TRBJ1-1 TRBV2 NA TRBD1 CASRGTGWGSTEAFF TGTGCCAGCAGAGGGACAGGGTGGGGGAGCACTGAAGCTTTCTTT
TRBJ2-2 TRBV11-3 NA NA CASSPSVGGTGELFF TGTGCCAGCAGCCCCTCCGTGGGAGGCACCGGGGAGCTGTTTTTT
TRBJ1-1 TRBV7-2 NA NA CASSLEYRVNTEAFF TGTGCCAGCAGCTTAGAGTACAGGGTGAACACTGAAGCTTTCTTT
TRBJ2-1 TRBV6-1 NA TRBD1 CASSEMRGLNEQFF TGTGCCAGCAGTGAAATGAGGGGGCTAAATGAGCAGTTCTTC
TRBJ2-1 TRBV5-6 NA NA CASSPAGAWEQFF TGTGCCAGCAGCCCGGCAGGGGCATGGGAGCAGTTCTTC
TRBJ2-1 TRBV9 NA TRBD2 CASSPPRTSGYNEQFF TGTGCCAGCAGCCCGCCTCGGACTAGCGGCTACAATGAGCAGTTCTTC
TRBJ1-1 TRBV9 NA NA CASRLGEGDTEAFF TGTGCCAGCAGGTTAGGAGAGGGGGACACTGAAGCTTTCTTT
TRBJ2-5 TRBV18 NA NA CASSTGQGRETQYF TGTGCCAGCTCAACCGGTCAGGGGCGAGAGACCCAGTACTTC
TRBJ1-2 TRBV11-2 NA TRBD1 CASSPNRGLYTF TGTGCCAGCAGCCCGAACAGGGGACTCTACACCTTC
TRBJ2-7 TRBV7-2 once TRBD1 CASSPGTGRWEQYF TGTGCCAGCAGCCCAGGGACAGGCCGTTGGGAGCAGTACTTC
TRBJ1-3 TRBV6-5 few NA CASSYWGPRGHTIYF TGTGCCAGCAGTTACTGGGGGCCGCGCGGACACACCATATATTTT
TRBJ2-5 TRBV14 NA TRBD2 CASSPSSGANQETQYF TGTGCCAGCAGCCCATCTAGCGGGGCAAACCAAGAGACCCAGTACTTC
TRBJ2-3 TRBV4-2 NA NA CASSQDESRGDTQYF TGTGCCAGCAGCCAAGATGAGAGCCGCGGAGATACGCAGTATTTT
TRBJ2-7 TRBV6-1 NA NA CASGFGTKYEQYF TGTGCCAGCGGTTTCGGGACAAAGTACGAGCAGTACTTC
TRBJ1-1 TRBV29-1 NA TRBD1 CSVGQGTTYTEAFF TGCAGCGTTGGACAGGGGACAACCTACACTGAAGCTTTCTTT
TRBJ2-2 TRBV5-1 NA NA CASTAVEGGELFF TGCGCCAGCACAGCGGTCGAGGGCGGGGAGCTGTTTTTT
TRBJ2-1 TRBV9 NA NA CASSVVTSRQFF TGTGCCAGCAGCGTAGTTACTAGCCGACAGTTCTTC
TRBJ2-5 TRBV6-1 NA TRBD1 CASRDREGETQYF TGTGCCAGCAGAGACAGGGAAGGAGAGACCCAGTACTTC
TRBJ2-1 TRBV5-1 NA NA CASSSGPDNEQFF TGCGCCAGCAGCTCAGGGCCTGACAATGAGCAGTTCTTC
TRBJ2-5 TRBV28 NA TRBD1 CASSYDRDVETQYF TGTGCCAGCAGTTATGACAGGGACGTTGAGACCCAGTACTTC
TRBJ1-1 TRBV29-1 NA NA CSVRGGGGDTEAFF TGCAGCGTGCGTGGCGGGGGGGGAGACACTGAAGCTTTCTTT
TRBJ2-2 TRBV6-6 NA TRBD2 CASSWRGGRNTGELFF TGTGCCAGCAGCTGGCGGGGGGGCCGAAACACCGGGGAGCTGTTTTTT
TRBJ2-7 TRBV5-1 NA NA CASSSLGLISYEQYF TGCGCCAGCAGCTCTCTGGGACTCATCTCCTACGAGCAGTACTTC
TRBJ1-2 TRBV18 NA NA CASSPDSGENYGYTF TGTGCCAGCTCACCGGACTCCGGGGAGAACTATGGCTACACCTTC
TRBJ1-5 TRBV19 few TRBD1 CASSPRDRVENQPQHF TGTGCCAGTAGTCCTCGGGACAGGGTGGAAAATCAGCCCCAGCATTTT
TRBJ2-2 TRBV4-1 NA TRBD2 CASSHITGLAGGGEELFF TGCGCCAGCAGCCACATAACGGGACTAGCGGGGGGAGGAGAGGAGCTGTTTTTT
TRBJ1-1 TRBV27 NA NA CASSLSSRTVSFF TGTGCCAGCAGTTTAAGCAGCCGGACAGTCTCTTTCTTT
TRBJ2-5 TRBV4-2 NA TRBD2 CASSQGAGGETQYF TGTGCCAGCAGCCAAGGGGCGGGGGGAGAGACCCAGTACTTC
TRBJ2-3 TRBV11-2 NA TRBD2 CASSSQIAGGDTQYF TGTGCCAGCAGCTCACAAATAGCGGGAGGGGATACGCAGTATTTT
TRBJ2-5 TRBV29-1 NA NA CSVVKGGETQYF TGCAGCGTTGTTAAGGGAGGAGAGACCCAGTACTTC
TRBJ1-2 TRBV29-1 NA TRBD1 CSVEGDRVGGYTF TGCAGCGTTGAAGGAGACAGGGTAGGTGGCTACACCTTC
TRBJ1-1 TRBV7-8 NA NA CASSLTGLGTEAFF TGTGCCAGCAGCCTCACAGGGTTGGGGACTGAAGCTTTCTTT
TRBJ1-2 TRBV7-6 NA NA CASSGAAGGSGRYTF TGTGCCAGCAGCGGAGCCGCGGGGGGGTCAGGGCGCTACACCTTC
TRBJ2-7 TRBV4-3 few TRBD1 CASSQDRGQGWEQYF TGCGCCAGCAGCCAAGATCGGGGACAGGGGTGGGAGCAGTACTTC
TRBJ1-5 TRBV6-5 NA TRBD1 CASSAGTGNQPQHF TGTGCCAGCAGTGCAGGGACAGGGAATCAGCCCCAGCATTTT
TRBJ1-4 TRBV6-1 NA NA CASSLRTLTNEKLFF TGTGCCAGCAGTCTACGGACACTAACTAATGAAAAACTGTTTTTT
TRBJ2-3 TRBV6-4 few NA CASSDGESTDTQYF TGTGCCAGCAGTGACGGGGAGAGCACAGATACGCAGTATTTT
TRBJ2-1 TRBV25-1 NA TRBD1 CAISTGRNEQFF TGTGCCATCTCGACAGGGCGGAATGAGCAGTTCTTC
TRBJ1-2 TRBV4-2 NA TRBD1 CASSRQGAEGYTF TGTGCCAGCAGCCGGCAGGGGGCTGAAGGCTACACCTTC
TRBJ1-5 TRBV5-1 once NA CASSQDSLNQPQHF TGCGCCAGCAGTCAGGACAGCTTAAATCAGCCCCAGCATTTT